Following are 24 T cell receptor beta chains from one sample sequenced in a study of shared clonotypes between healthy human individuals (dated by TCRdb to the early 2020s). The method was the immunoSEQ multiplex PCR assay. TCRdb provides this immuneACCESS table in a form limited to in-frame rearrangements. Some clones are lacking; in checked studies, under half of them reflect an unresolved V gene, and why the rest are absent is not known. For this sample the table gives 2.3 million or so clones, of which approximately 95% were detected only once. 0.39% of the sample is taken by the ten largest. Sequenced material: naive CD4+ T cells from PBMCs. Reading the label with the study, this specimen's cell subset or site is: CD45RA+ positively selected. These receptor sequences come from a man aged 18 to 35 in good health. Some clones in this sample may be carry-over from other donors' samples.

The chain has TRBV10-1 and TRBJ2-2, with 12 bases matching TRBD2. This CDR3 is 17 amino acids long. The germline gives CDR1 WNHNN, CDR2 SYGVQD (reference sequence). Losses at the gene ends were 5 bases for V and 3 bases for J; bases not matched to a gene: 7. The CDR3 here is CASSPPGTSGYTGELFF. The CDR3, as DNA: TGCGCCAGCAGTCCCCCCGGGACTAGCGGGTACACCGGGGAGCTGTTTTTT.

This sequence joins TRBV7-2 and TRBJ1-5; D gene uncertain. The CDR3 runs 15 residues. CDR1 SGHTA and CDR2 FQGNSA come from the germline V gene. V was clipped by 2 bases and J by 3 bases, with 11 bases between them. DNA of the CDR3: TGTGCCAGCAGCTTACCGCCGGGCTCCAATCAGCCCCAGCATTTT. It specifies CASSLPPGSNQPQHF.

The chain employs TRBV7-9 and TRBJ1-5; D ambiguous. The CDR3 covers 12 residues. Trimming took off 2 bases at V and 4 bases at J, with 3 bases between the two ends. Germline CDR1 and CDR2: SEHNR and FQNEAQ (reference sequence). CDR3 protein: CASSLLNQPQHF. The CDR3 bases are TGTGCCAGCAGCTTACTAAATCAGCCCCAGCATTTT.

V and J are TRBV6-5 and TRBJ2-2, with TRBD2 as a possible D gene (6 bases). Germline V gene lookup returns CDR1 MNHEY and CDR2 SVGAGI. Trimming removed 7 bases at V and 1 base at J, with 10 bases between. There are 14 residues in the CDR3. CDR3 nucleotide sequence: TGTGCCAGCACGGGCGGGGTGAACACCGGGGAGCTGTTTTTT. Translated: CASTGGVNTGELFF.

V usage is TRBV7-9 and J usage is TRBJ1-4, with 8 bases aligning to TRBD1. CDR3 length equals 16 residues. Germline V gene lookup returns CDR1 SEHNR and CDR2 FQNEAQ (reference sequence). Trimming cost V 1 base and J 5 bases; bases outside gene matches: 6. In DNA, the CDR3 is TGTGCCAGCAGCTTAGAAGGACAGGGTAGGAATGAAAAACTGTTTTTT. Amino acid sequence: CASSLEGQGRNEKLFF.

In its sample, this clone was seen once. The chain joins TRBV28 to TRBJ1-1; D is unresolved. V shed 7 bases and J shed 4 bases, with 7 bases lying between them. The CDR3 runs to 11 residues. The germline CDR1 and CDR2 sequences are MDHEN and SYDVKM. In DNA form, the CDR3 reads TGTGCCAGCATTGACGCCACTGAAGCTTTCTTT. Translated: CASIDATEAFF.

The rearrangement joins TRBV14 to TRBJ2-7, with 7 bases matching TRBD1. Germline CDR1 and CDR2: SGHDN and FVKESK. This CDR3 is built from 17 residues. The V gene end was trimmed by 1 base and the J gene end by 2 bases; junction bases not matched to a gene: 11. Here the CDR3 DNA reads TGTGCCAGCAGCCAAGGATACAGGGGCCCGGCCACCTACGAGCAGTACTTC. It encodes CASSQGYRGPATYEQYF.

The chain links TRBV18 to TRBJ2-7, with 10 bases that match TRBD2. The CDR3 totals 14 residues. V lost 6 bases and J lost 1; bases outside the gene matches: 3. Germline CDR1 reads KGHSH; CDR2 reads LQKENI. CDR3 in amino acids: CASSPGLASYEQYF. DNA for the CDR3: TGTGCCAGCTCGCCGGGACTAGCGTCCTACGAGCAGTACTTC.

CDR3 DNA: TGTGCCAGCAGGCCGAACAGGGGTGCCTATGGCTACACCTTC. This sequence encodes CASRPNRGAYGYTF. V usage is TRBV6-5 and J usage is TRBJ1-2; 7 positions match TRBD1. The CDR3 is made up of 14 amino acids. Germline V lookup: CDR1 MNHEY, CDR2 SVGAGI. The V and J ends lost 6 bases and 4 bases, in that order; junction bases with no gene match: 8.

This clone was recorded once. This chain connects TRBV5-1 to TRBJ2-6, with D hard to call. CDR3 length: 15 residues. The V end lost 3 bases, the J end lost 1 base, and 8 bases lay between the germline ends. Looked up from germline, CDR1 is SGHRS and CDR2 is YFSETQ. The CDR3 nucleotides read TGCGCCAGCAGCTCGGCCCCTTCTGGGGCCAACGTCCTGACTTTC. This gives the protein CASSSAPSGANVLTF.

CDR3 sequence (DNA): TGCGCCAGCAGCCCTCTAGGAGGACTAGAAGAGACCCAGTACTTC. Translation gives CASSPLGGLEETQYF. V usage is TRBV4-1 and J usage is TRBJ2-5; TRBD2 aligns across 7 bases. This CDR3 has 15 amino acids. Germline V gives CDR1 MGHRA, CDR2 YSYEKL. V shed 4 bases and J 3 bases; nucleotides not matched to a gene: 8.

J is TRBJ1-5 and V is TRBV7-2; 7 positions match TRBD1. The germline CDR1 and CDR2 sequences are SGHTA and FQGNSA. The J segment lost 3 bases and the V segment lost 1 base, leaving 6 bases of the junction unmatched. The CDR3 is 16 amino acids. The CDR3 here is CASSLVGTATNQPQHF. DNA of the CDR3: TGTGCCAGCAGCTTAGTTGGGACAGCTACCAATCAGCCCCAGCATTTT.

V and J are TRBV28 and TRBJ1-2, with D possibly TRBD1 on 6 matching bases. CDR1 MDHEN and CDR2 SYDVKM come from the germline V gene. V lost 5 bases and J 6 bases, leaving 19 bases between the germline ends. The CDR3 contains 15 residues. The CDR3 here is CASSPPGGPFHGYTF. For the CDR3, the DNA is TGTGCCAGCAGTCCACCTGGGGGGCCCTTTCATGGCTACACCTTC.

The sample holds a few counts of this clone. The V gene is TRBV11-3, the J gene TRBJ2-7; tentatively, D is TRBD1 (5 bases). Trimming took off 2 bases at V and 1 base at J, with 9 bases between the two ends. Germline CDR1 SGHNT, CDR2 YENEEA. This CDR3 is 14 amino acids long. The CDR3 spells CASSLSPGSYEQYF. In nucleotides, the CDR3 is TGTGCCAGCAGCTTATCCCCAGGGTCCTACGAGCAGTACTTC.

The genes are TRBV15 and TRBJ2-5; the D is unclear. CDR1 and CDR2 (germline): LNHNV, YYDKDF (reference sequence). Trimming took 1 base from V and 5 from J, leaving 8 bases between them. This CDR3 has 13 residues. This CDR3 is CATSRAQTETQYF. CDR3 in DNA: TGTGCCACCAGCAGAGCACAGACGGAGACCCAGTACTTC.

The genes are TRBV4-3 and TRBJ2-3; D might be TRBD1 or TRBD2, each matching 5 bases. Trimming took 4 bases from V and 7 from J, leaving 15 bases between them. The CDR3 length is 14 residues. Looked up from germline, CDR1 is LGHNA and CDR2 is YSLEER. The CDR3 region has the DNA TGCGCCAGCAGCCTTACCGGGACCTCAAATACGCAGTATTTT. Its protein is CASSLTGTSNTQYF.

The V call is TRBV6-1, the J call TRBJ2-7, with D perhaps matching TRBD1 or TRBD2 (5 bases each). Germline V lookup: CDR1 MNHNS, CDR2 SASEGT. V gave up 5 bases and J gave up 3 bases, with 14 bases separating them. The CDR3 is 14 residues long. In DNA form, the CDR3 reads TGTGCCAGCAGTTCCGGGACGAATAACTACGAGCAGTACTTC. It specifies CASSSGTNNYEQYF.

As for this clone: Other nucleotide sequences from this sample produce the same CDR3. The genes are TRBV5-1 and TRBJ2-5, with a tentative D call TRBD2 (6 bases). This CDR3 is built from 14 residues. The germline V gene has CDR1 SGHRS and CDR2 YFSETQ. The V end lost 1 base, the J end lost 5 bases, and 12 bases lay between the germline ends. The CDR3 reads CASSLQLARETQYF. The CDR3 DNA reads TGCGCCAGCAGCTTGCAACTAGCCCGGGAGACCCAGTACTTC.

For this clone: The sample carries other DNA sequences with the same CDR3. The V call is TRBV5-1, the J call TRBJ2-5; 12 bases agree with TRBD2. The CDR3 has 17 amino acids. J was trimmed by 8 bases and V by 0 bases; bases with no gene match: 11. CDR1 and CDR2 from the germline V gene are SGHRS and YFSETQ. CDR3 in DNA: TGCGCCAGCAGCTTGGATCTAGCGGGAGGGAGCTTGGGAACCCAGTACTTC. This codes for CASSLDLAGGSLGTQYF.

The rearrangement links TRBV6-1 to TRBJ1-4; 7 bases align to TRBD1. V trimming: 6 bases; J trimming: 8 bases; junction bases outside the gene matches: 9. Germline loops: CDR1 MNHNS, CDR2 SASEGT. The CDR3 is 14 amino acids. CDR3 DNA sequence: TGTGCCAGCAGCGAGACAGGGTTGGCGGAAAAACTGTTTTTT. Translated: CASSETGLAEKLFF.

The V and J genes are TRBV19 and TRBJ2-1; 14 bases align to TRBD2. Germline V gives CDR1 LNHDA, CDR2 SQIVND (reference sequence). CDR3 length: 16 amino acids. The V and J ends lost 1 base and 9 bases, in that order; junction bases with no gene match: 5. The CDR3 DNA reads as TGTGCCAGTAGTATAGGACTAGCGGGAGGGATGGCTGAGCAGTTCTTC. Its protein product is CASSIGLAGGMAEQFF. Complete variable domain (other parts from reference TRBV19 and TRBJ2-1): DGGITQSPKYLFRKEGQNVTLSCEQNLNHDAMYWYRQDPGQGLRLIYYSQIVNDFQKGDIAEGYSVSREKKESFPLTVTSAQKNPTAFYLCASSIGLAGGMAEQFFGPGTRLTVL.

As concerns this clone: Distinct nucleotide sequences in the sample also encode this CDR3. The chain is built from TRBV18 and TRBJ1-1; D might be TRBD1 (5 bases). Looked up from germline, CDR1 is KGHSH and CDR2 is LQKENI. Trimming shortened V by 3 bases and J by 5 bases, and 13 bases separated the two germline ends. The CDR3 sequence is 14 residues long. The CDR3 DNA sequence: TGTGCCAGCTCACCGGGGACCGGGGGGACTGAAGCTTTCTTT. It yields the protein CASSPGTGGTEAFF.

This chain joins TRBV18 and TRBJ2-1; no definite D call. V lost 4 bases and J lost 2, with 12 bases in between. This CDR3 is 15 amino acids long. Germline V gene lookup returns CDR1 KGHSH and CDR2 LQKENI. In nucleotides, the CDR3 is TGTGCCAGCTCACAGACAAGCCGACCCTACAATGAGCAGTTCTTC. This codes for CASSQTSRPYNEQFF.

This clone was counted once. V usage is TRBV11-2 and J usage is TRBJ2-1, with D maybe TRBD2 (7 bases). V dropped 5 bases and J dropped 13 bases, with 15 bases sitting between them. CDR1 and CDR2 (germline): SGHAT, FQNNGV. This CDR3 is built from 12 residues. This CDR3 is CASSPQAGAQFF. In DNA, the CDR3 is TGTGCCAGCAGCCCACAGGCGGGGGCCCAGTTCTTC.